Below, 13 T cell receptor beta chains from the same sample are listed, as sequenced in a study of Graves' ophthalmopathy and Graves' hyperthyroidism. As the template, RNA transcripts were used to amplify TCR beta CDR3 regions. Second-round multiplex PCR followed a first-round RT-PCR using HTBI primers. TCRdb re-called the multiplex PCR reads through MiXCR, storing one row per CDR3 protein. The sample lists 350,000 to 450,000 distinct CDR3 sequences, around 19% occurring once. The sequencing sample was made of peripheral blood. The source is a woman between 18 and 29 years old with Graves' ophthalmopathy.

This clonotype was counted many times. The chain employs TRBV6-5 and TRBJ1-1; 7 bases fit TRBD1. Trimming took 6 bases from V and 11 from J; bases not matched to a gene: 12. From germline, CDR1 is MNHEY and CDR2 SVGAGI. The length of the CDR3 is 13 residues. The CDR3 coding sequence is TGTGCCAGCAGCCAGGGGGTTTACTCGGCGGCTTTCTTT. The encoded protein is CASSQGVYSAAFF.

This clonotype came up many times. The gene calls are TRBV30 and TRBJ2-7; TRBD1 is a possible D gene (6 bases). Germline V lookup: CDR1 GTSNPN, CDR2 SVGIG (reference sequence). The CDR3 consists of 13 residues. V was trimmed by 1 base and J by 11 bases, leaving 18 bases between them. The CDR3, as DNA: TGTGCCTGGAGTGGGGGTCCCGGGACAAGTGAGTACTTC. Protein: CAWSGGPGTSEYF.

This clonotype showed up many times. This chain joins TRBV7-2 and TRBJ2-7; 14 bases agree with TRBD2. The CDR3 is 15 amino acids. Germline lookup yields CDR1 SGHTA and CDR2 FQGNSA. The junction had 5 bases not matched to a gene; V was cut back by 4 bases and J by 6 bases. The DNA of the CDR3 is TGTGCCAGCAGCTCCGGACTAGCGGGGGGTGTCGAGCAGTACTTC. Translating it yields CASSSGLAGGVEQYF.

This clonotype appeared many times. A much larger clone lies one base from this, so it may be a read error. The V call is TRBV4-2, the J call TRBJ1-5; D is uncertain. The CDR3 has 17 amino acids. Per the germline V gene, CDR1 is LGHNA and CDR2 is YNFKEQ. With 1 base removed from V and 1 base from J, the gap between germline ends came to 14 bases. CDR3 sequence (DNA): TGTGCCAGCAGCCAAGGGTCTGCCGACACAAGCAATCAGCCCCAGCATTTT. Protein sequence: CASSQGSADTSNQPQHF.

This clonotype came up many times. The rearrangement joins TRBV28 to TRBJ1-1; a weak D match, TRBD1 (6 bases). The germline gives CDR1 MDHEN, CDR2 SYDVKM. The CDR3 consists of 13 residues. V was trimmed by 1 base and J by 9 bases, leaving 12 bases between them. The CDR3 region is CASSLLGGLQAFF. DNA for the CDR3: TGTGCCAGCAGTTTATTGGGGGGCCTTCAAGCTTTCTTT.

By its share, this clonotype is medium-sized. The chain recombines TRBV12-3 or TRBV12-4 with TRBJ2-7, with TRBD1 as a possible D gene (5 bases). The CDR3 has 10 residues. This CDR3 reads CAPQGYEQYF. The CDR3 DNA sequence: TGTGCACCGCAGGGTTACGAGCAGTACTTC.

This clonotype appeared many times. The chain employs TRBV5-6 and TRBJ2-5; 7 bases line up with TRBD1. The CDR3 extends over 15 amino acids. The ends lost 2 bases at V and 4 bases at J; junction bases unmatched: 8. Germline V gives CDR1 SGHDT, CDR2 YYEEEE. In nucleotides, the CDR3 is TGTGCCAGCAGCTTCGGACAGGACGTCGGAGAGACCCAGTACTTC. It specifies CASSFGQDVGETQYF.

This clonotype has ten or more counts. The chain is built from TRBV29-1 and TRBJ1-1, with D possibly TRBD1 on 6 matching bases. Germline V gene data show CDR1 as SQVTM and CDR2 as ANQGSEA. V lost 8 bases to trimming and J lost 2 bases, with 27 bases between them. This CDR3 has 17 residues. This CDR3 is CSTTIPGQRGVNTEAFF. The DNA for the CDR3 is TGCAGCACCACCATCCCGGGACAAAGGGGGGTTAACACTGAAGCTTTCTTT.

Ten or more counts support this clonotype. The gene calls are TRBV6-5 and TRBJ1-2; TRBD1 agrees at 9 bases. The CDR3 has 17 amino acids. The V gene end was trimmed by 2 bases and the J gene end by 11 bases; junction bases not matched to a gene: 18. From germline, CDR1 is MNHEY and CDR2 SVGAGI. CDR3 protein: CASSYLKFPGQGRCYTF. The CDR3 DNA follows: TGTGCCAGCAGTTACCTCAAATTTCCGGGACAGGGAAGGTGTTACACCTTC.

This clonotype was picked up many times. The chain uses TRBV4-1 and TRBJ2-5; TRBD1 matches at 7 bases. CDR3 length: 17 residues. V dropped 0 bases and J dropped 5; count of bases not matched to a gene: 12. Germline V gene lookup returns CDR1 MGHRA and CDR2 YSYEKL. CDR3 loop: CASSQERRDRVRETQYF. The DNA of the CDR3 is TGCGCCAGCAGCCAAGAACGCAGAGACAGGGTGAGGGAGACCCAGTACTTC.

This clonotype appeared many times. V usage is TRBV4-1 and J usage is TRBJ1-3; D gene unclear. CDR3 length: 15 amino acids. The germline gives CDR1 MGHRA, CDR2 YSYEKL. Trimming pared 4 bases from V and 0 bases from J, leaving 10 bases between. CDR3 region: CASSPEAFSGNTIYF. DNA of the CDR3: TGCGCCAGCAGCCCAGAGGCCTTCTCTGGAAACACCATATATTTT.

The CDR3 DNA follows: TGTGCCAGTAGTATGTTGGCTAGCGGAAAAAACATTCAGTACTTC. It specifies CASSMLASGKNIQYF. This chain links TRBV19 with TRBJ2-4; 7 positions match TRBD2. The V gene's germline CDR1 is LNHDA and CDR2 SQIVND (reference sequence). V dropped 3 bases and J dropped 4; count of bases not matched to a gene: 6. This CDR3 has 15 amino acids.

For this clonotype: This may be a read error: a much more frequent sequence differs by one nucleotide. Without the conserved terminal phenylalanine or tryptophan, this CDR3 likely stems from a read error. The CDR3 protein is CATSRERRTGGNGYTL. The CDR3 region has the DNA TGTGCCACCAGCAGAGAGAGGAGAACAGGGGGTAATGGCTACACCCTC. The genes are TRBV15 and TRBJ1-2; 8 positions agree with TRBD1. This CDR3 spans 16 amino acids. V shed 0 bases and J 6 bases; nucleotides not matched to a gene: 9. The germline V gene has CDR1 LNHNV and CDR2 YYDKDF (reference sequence).